These 10 T cell receptor beta chains came from one sample sequenced in a study of T cells in Graves' hyperthyroidism and ophthalmopathy. TCR beta CDR3 region amplification was performed from RNA transcripts. HTBI primers were employed in a first-round RT-PCR of the TCR CDR3. TCRdb re-called the multiplex PCR reads through MiXCR, storing one row per CDR3 protein. The sample carries fewer than 450,000 distinct CDR3 sequences, about 15% recorded once. Source material: blood. Receptors originate from a woman under 40 with Graves' hyperthyroidism that later progressed to Graves' ophthalmopathy.

This clonotype appeared a few times. This chain uses TRBV20-1 with TRBJ2-1; D could derive from TRBD1 or TRBD2 (5 bases each). From germline, CDR1 is DFQATT and CDR2 SNEGSKA (reference sequence). V lost 5 bases and J lost 0, with 11 bases in between. This CDR3 has 14 amino acids. CDR3 bases: TGCAGTGCTCCCGGGACCCCCTCCTACAATGAGCAGTTCTTC. It specifies CSAPGTPSYNEQFF.

This clonotype was found once. The chain uses TRBV6-5 and TRBJ2-1, with D unresolved. The CDR3 contains 14 residues. Trimming left V 2 bases short and J 0 bases short, with 5 bases between. Per the germline V gene, CDR1 is MNHEY and CDR2 is SVGAGI. The CDR3 reads CASSYKLSYNEQFF. CDR3 DNA sequence: TGTGCCAGCAGTTACAAACTCTCCTACAATGAGCAGTTCTTC.

This chain joins TRBV27 and TRBJ2-7; 14 nucleotides match TRBD2. Germline V gene sequence: CDR1 MNHEY, CDR2 SMNVEV (reference sequence). The V segment lost 7 bases and the J segment 1 base; nucleotides outside the gene matches: 3. The CDR3 runs 15 residues. As DNA, the CDR3 is TGTGCCAGCACCTGGACTAGCGGGGGGTCCTACGAGCAGTACTTC. As protein: CASTWTSGGSYEQYF.

This clonotype was counted many times. V is TRBV6-1 and J is TRBJ2-3; D might be TRBD1 (6 bases). This CDR3 has 15 amino acids. Germline V gene sequence: CDR1 MNHNS, CDR2 SASEGT. V gave up 8 bases and J gave up 5 bases, with 20 bases separating them. The CDR3 DNA follows: TGTGCCAGCGGGGTCTTTGGGGGCGCAGAAGATACGCAGTATTTT. Translation gives CASGVFGGAEDTQYF.

This clonotype was observed a handful of times. The chain links TRBV28 to TRBJ2-7; no clear D. The CDR3 is made up of 15 amino acids. Trimming left V 6 bases short and J 2 bases short, with 17 bases between. The germline gives CDR1 MDHEN, CDR2 SYDVKM. The CDR3 DNA follows: TGTGCCAGCAGACCTCCCTGGCGGTCCGCCTACGAGCAGTACTTC. Translated, it gives CASRPPWRSAYEQYF. Supplemented by reference TRBV28 and TRBJ2-7, the full variable domain reads DVKVTQSSRYLVKRTGEKVFLECVQDMDHENMFWYRQDPGLGLRLIYFSYDVKMKEKGDIPEGYSVSREKKERFSLILESASTNQTSMYLCASRPPWRSAYEQYFGPGTRLTVT.

This clonotype was found many times. This CDR3 is CSARGELIRAQHF. The CDR3 bases are TGCAGTGCTAGAGGGGAGCTGATAAGGGCCCAGCATTTT. The chain uses TRBV20-1 and TRBJ1-5; the D is unclear. The V end was cut by 1 base, the J end by 11 bases, with 15 bases between. The CDR3 is 13 amino acids. Germline-derived CDR1 and CDR2 are DFQATT and SNEGSKA (reference sequence).

This clonotype was observed many times. The J gene is TRBJ2-1, the V gene TRBV20-1, with unresolved D. Germline CDR1 reads DFQATT; CDR2 reads SNEGSKA (reference sequence). This CDR3 contains 13 residues. V was trimmed by 5 bases and J by 9 bases, leaving 17 bases between them. In DNA form, the CDR3 reads TGCAGTGCTTTGGGTGCTGTGACCGGTGAGCAGTTCTTC. This encodes CSALGAVTGEQFF.

This clonotype occurred a few times. Relative to the germline gene, one junction end is altered; a read error may explain this. The chain uses TRBV4-1 and TRBJ2-1, with 7 bases fitting TRBD2. Germline CDR1 and CDR2: MGHRA and YSYEKL. The CDR3 has 15 amino acids. This CDR3 is CASSQDGAGDNEQFF. The CDR3 DNA is TGTGCCAGCAGCCAAGATGGGGCGGGAGACAATGAGCAGTTCTTC.

This clonotype showed up many times. The chain is built from TRBV5-1 and TRBJ2-7; TRBD2 aligns across 11 bases. The CDR3 runs 15 residues. The germline gives CDR1 SGHRS, CDR2 YFSETQ. With 1 base clipped from V and 3 bases from J, the junction kept 3 bases outside the gene matches. The CDR3 DNA sequence: TGCGCCAGCAGCTTGACTAGCGGGGGTTTCTACGAGCAGTACTTC. This codes for CASSLTSGGFYEQYF.

The chain links TRBV3-1 to TRBJ2-1, with D perhaps TRBD1 or TRBD2 (5 bases each). The CDR3 consists of 15 residues. Germline CDR1 and CDR2: LGHDT and YNNKEL (reference sequence). V was pared by 3 bases and J by 1 base, with 10 bases between. The chain's CDR3 is CASSQRDRSYNEQFF. The CDR3 DNA reads TGTGCCAGCAGCCAGAGGGACCGATCCTACAATGAGCAGTTCTTC.